This T cell receptor beta chain was profiled in a study of T cells in Graves' hyperthyroidism and ophthalmopathy. PBMCs were obtained from 10 ml fresh peripheral blood. This clonotype was detected ten times or more. Trimming cost V 3 bases and J 0 bases, with 8 bases left between them. CDR3 length equals 14 residues. In germline, CDR1 is SGDLS, CDR2 YYNGEE. The investigators amplified TCR beta CDR3 regions from RNA transcripts. HTBI primers were the set used in a first-round RT-PCR of the TCR CDR3. TCRdb recomputed calls from the multiplex PCR reads with MiXCR, one row per CDR3 protein. Among 250,000 to 300,000 distinct CDR3 sequences listed, 13% were seen once.

The TCR sequence derives from a woman aged 25 to 45 with Graves' hyperthyroidism that later progressed to Graves' ophthalmopathy. Material: blood. This rearrangement joins TRBV9 to TRBJ2-3; D possibly corresponds to TRBD2 (6 bases). CDR3 in DNA: TGTGCCAGCAGCGGTAGCGGCAGCACAGATACGCAGTATTTT. It codes for CASSGSGSTDTQYF.